This TCR beta chain was observed in a study of Ad26.COV2.S vaccination and SARS-CoV-2 variants. TCRdb keeps only in-frame clones here, not all; method: immunoSEQ multiplex PCR. The sample yields around 100,000 clones, roughly 84% seen once. The CDR3 covers 13 residues. Germline-derived CDR1 and CDR2 are KGHSH and LQKENI. V was clipped by 5 bases and J by 5 bases; unmatched bases: 4. This sequence originates from a human donor who had recovered from COVID-19. This specimen consisted of peripheral blood, obtained after recovery from COVID-19. This chain joins TRBV18 and TRBJ2-7; 9 bases are a match to TRBD1. CDR3 coding DNA: TGTGCCAGCTCATATACAGGGGGCAACGAGCAGTACTTC. Residues: CASSYTGGNEQYF.